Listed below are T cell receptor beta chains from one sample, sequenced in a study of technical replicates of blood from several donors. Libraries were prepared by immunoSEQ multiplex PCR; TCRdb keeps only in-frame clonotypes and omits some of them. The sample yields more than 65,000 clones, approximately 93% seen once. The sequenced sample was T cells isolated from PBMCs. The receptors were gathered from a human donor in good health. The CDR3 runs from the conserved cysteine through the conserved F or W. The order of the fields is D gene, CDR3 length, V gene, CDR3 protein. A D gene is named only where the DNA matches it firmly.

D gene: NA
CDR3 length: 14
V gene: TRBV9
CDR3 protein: CASSVATLGGGYTF

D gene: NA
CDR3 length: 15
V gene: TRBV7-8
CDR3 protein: CASSSHPAPGYEQYF

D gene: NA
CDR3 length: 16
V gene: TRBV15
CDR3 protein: CATSRAGEATNEKLFF

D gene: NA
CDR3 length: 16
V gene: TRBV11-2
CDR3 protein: CASSLPSLVDTGELFF

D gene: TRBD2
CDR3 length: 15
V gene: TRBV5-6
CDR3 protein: CASSLGTGGLAEQFF

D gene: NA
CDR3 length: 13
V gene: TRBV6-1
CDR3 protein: CASTAAPGLGYTF

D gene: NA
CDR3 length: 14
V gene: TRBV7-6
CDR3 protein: CASSPVGEGGGYTF

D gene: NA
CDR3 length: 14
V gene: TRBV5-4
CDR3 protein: CASSYALNTGELFF

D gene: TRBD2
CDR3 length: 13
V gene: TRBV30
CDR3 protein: CAWSGGRYDTQYF

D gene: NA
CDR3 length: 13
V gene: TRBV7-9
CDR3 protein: CASSVQGTYGYTF

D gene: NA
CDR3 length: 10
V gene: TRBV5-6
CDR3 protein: CASRGTEQFF

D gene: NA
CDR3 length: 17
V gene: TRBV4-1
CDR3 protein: CASSQDVGQGGNQPQHF

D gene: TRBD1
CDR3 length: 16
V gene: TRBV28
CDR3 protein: CASSFVAGGLGTEAFF

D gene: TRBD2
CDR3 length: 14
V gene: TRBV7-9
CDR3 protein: CASSPGTSSETQYF

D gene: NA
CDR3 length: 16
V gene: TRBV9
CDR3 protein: CASSVVLTGYGDTQYF

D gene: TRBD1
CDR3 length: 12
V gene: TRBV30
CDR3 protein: CACLRDRVEAFF

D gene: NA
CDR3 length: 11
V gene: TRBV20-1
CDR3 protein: CSAGENEKLFF

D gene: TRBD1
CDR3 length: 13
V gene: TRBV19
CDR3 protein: CATKAGGGEKLFF

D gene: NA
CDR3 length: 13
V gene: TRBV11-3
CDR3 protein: CASSEALNQPQHF

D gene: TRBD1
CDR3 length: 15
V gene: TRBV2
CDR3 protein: CASSGGDRRNTEAFF

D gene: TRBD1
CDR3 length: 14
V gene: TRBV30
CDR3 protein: CAWSKGQSNEKLFF

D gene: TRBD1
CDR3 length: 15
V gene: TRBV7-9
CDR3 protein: CASSLQQGANTEAFF

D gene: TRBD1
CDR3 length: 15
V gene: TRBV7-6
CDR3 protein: CASSFGTGVYNEQFF

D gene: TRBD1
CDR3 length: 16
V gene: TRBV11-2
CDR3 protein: CASSFPHRTGFPEAFF

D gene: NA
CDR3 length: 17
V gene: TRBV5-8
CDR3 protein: CASSEVAGPKRDNEQFF

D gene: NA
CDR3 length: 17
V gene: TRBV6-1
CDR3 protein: CASSEAPYGGELDEQYF

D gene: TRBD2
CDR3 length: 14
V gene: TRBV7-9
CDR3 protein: CASSYGLAGDEQYF

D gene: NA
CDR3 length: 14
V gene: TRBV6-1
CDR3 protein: CASSAGQGDTEAFF

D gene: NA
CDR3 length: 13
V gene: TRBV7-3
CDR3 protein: CASSPGQNQPQHF

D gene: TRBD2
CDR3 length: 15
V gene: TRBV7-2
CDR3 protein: CASSLQLAGGYEQYF

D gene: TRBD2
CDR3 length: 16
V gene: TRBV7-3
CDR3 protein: CASSPGLAGVGETQYF

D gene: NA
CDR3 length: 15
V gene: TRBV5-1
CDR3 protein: CASSLFGGTPREQYF

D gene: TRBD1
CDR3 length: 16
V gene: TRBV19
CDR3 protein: CASRTGTGNMNTEAFF

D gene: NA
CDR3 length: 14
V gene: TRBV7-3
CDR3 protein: CASSLGRGPYEQYF

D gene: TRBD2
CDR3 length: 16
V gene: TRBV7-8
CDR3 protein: CASSHHTSGRPDTQYF

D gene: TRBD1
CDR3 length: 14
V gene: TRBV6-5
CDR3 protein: CASSYGTGTGELFF

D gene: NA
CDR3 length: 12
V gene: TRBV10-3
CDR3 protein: CATSATEETQYF

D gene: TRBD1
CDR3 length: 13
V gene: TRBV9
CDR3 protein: CASSGDSSYEQYF

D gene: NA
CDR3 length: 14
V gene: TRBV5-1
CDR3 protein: CASSLASDHNEAFF

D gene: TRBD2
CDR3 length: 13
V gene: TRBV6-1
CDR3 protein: CASRRLAGDEQYF

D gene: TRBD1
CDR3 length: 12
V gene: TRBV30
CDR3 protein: CASSTGTYGYTF

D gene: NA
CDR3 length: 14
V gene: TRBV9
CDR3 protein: CASSVSGVQETQYF